This is a list of T cell receptor beta chains from one sample in a study of T cell responses to AZD1222 COVID-19 vaccine. Libraries were prepared by immunoSEQ multiplex PCR; TCRdb keeps only in-frame clonotypes and omits some of them. Here the sample spans 160,000 or so clones, about 90% being singletons. Sequencing used peripheral blood, obtained on day 0 of MenACWY control vaccination. Receptor source: an adult in good health. Each CDR3 is given with its conserved first and last residue. D genes are given only for firm matches. Size is stated for part of the rows, as once, few or many counts, or as a class when the clone is expanded.

>TRBJ2-1|TRBD2|TRBV19|15|.
TGTGCCAGTAGCCTGACTAGCGGGAGGGAGTATGAGCAGTTCTTC
CASSLTSGREYEQFF
>TRBJ2-7|TRBD2|TRBV9|16|.
TGTGCCAGCAGCGTAGCTCCGCTAGCGGGAGGCTACGAGCAGTACTTC
CASSVAPLAGGYEQYF
>TRBJ2-2|.|TRBV7-8|14|.
TGTGCCAGCACCCAGACGGGAGCCACCGGGGAGCTGTTTTTT
CASTQTGATGELFF
>TRBJ2-1|TRBD1|TRBV27|15|once
TGTGCCAGCAGCCTAAGGACAGGTTCCCACAATGAGCAGTTCTTC
CASSLRTGSHNEQFF
>TRBJ2-3|TRBD2|TRBV5-1|15|.
TGCGCCAGCAGGTGGAGCGGGGCAAACACAGATACGCAGTATTTT
CASRWSGANTDTQYF
>TRBJ2-5|.|TRBV19|15|.
TGTGCCAGTAGTGAATCCCCTGACTCCGCCGGGACCCAGTACTTC
CASSESPDSAGTQYF
>TRBJ2-1|.|TRBV5-1|12|.
TGCGCCAGCAGCCCCAGCTACAATGAGCAGTTCTTC
CASSPSYNEQFF
>TRBJ1-1|TRBD1|TRBV4-1|16|.
TGCGCCAGCAGCCTAAGGGGGACAGGGAGGGACCTTGAAGCTTTCTTT
CASSLRGTGRDLEAFF
>TRBJ1-5|.|TRBV7-6|12|few
TGTGCCAGCCAAAGCAACAATCAGCCCCAGCATTTT
CASQSNNQPQHF
>TRBJ1-1|.|TRBV3-1/TRBV3-2|17|.
TGTGCCAGCAGCCAAGCCTCGTGGGGGCTCGAGAACACTGAAGCTTTCTTT
CASSQASWGLENTEAFF
>TRBJ2-1|TRBD2|TRBV7-3|21|.
TGTGCCAGCAGCCCCCCCGGGGCAACACACACACTAGCGGGCCCCTACAATGAGCAGTTCTTC
CASSPPGATHTLAGPYNEQFF
>TRBJ2-5|.|TRBV12-5|15|.
TGTGCTAGTGGTTCCACGCTAGCCAGGTCAGAGACCCAGTACTTC
CASGSTLARSETQYF
>TRBJ1-2|.|TRBV9|13|.
TGTGCCAGCAGCGTACGAGGGTGGGATGGCTACACCTTC
CASSVRGWDGYTF
>TRBJ1-2|.|TRBV28|12|.
TGTGCCAGCAGGCCGACAGGAGATGGCTACACCTTC
CASRPTGDGYTF
>TRBJ1-3|TRBD1|TRBV18|18|.
TGTGCCAGCTCACCACCGTACCGGGACAGGGGGCATGGAAACACCATATATTTT
CASSPPYRDRGHGNTIYF
>TRBJ2-2|TRBD2|TRBV30|15|.
TGTGCCTGGAGCCTTTTTGCGGGGGGCACCGGGGAGCTGTTTTTT
CAWSLFAGGTGELFF
>TRBJ2-5|TRBD1|TRBV30|13|.
TGTGCCTGGAGGGCCAGGGGGCTGGAGACCCAGTACTTC
CAWRARGLETQYF
>TRBJ2-1|.|TRBV20-1|11|few
TGCAGTGCTATTAGAGCGACTGAGCAGTTCTTC
CSAIRATEQFF
>TRBJ2-7|.|TRBV2|10|.
TGTGCCAGCATAGGGTACGAGCAGTACTTC
CASIGYEQYF
>TRBJ1-4|TRBD1|TRBV7-2|16|.
TGTGCCAGCAGCTTAGGGACAGGGAGGAAGTCTGAAAAACTGTTTTTT
CASSLGTGRKSEKLFF
>TRBJ2-5|.|TRBV5-1|17|.
TGCGCCAGCAGCTCAGACAGCCTTCGTCAAATACGGGCGACCCAGTACTTC
CASSSDSLRQIRATQYF
>TRBJ1-2|.|TRBV9|15|few
TGTGCCAGCAGCGTCCGGGACATCAGCACCGATGGCTACACCTTC
CASSVRDISTDGYTF